The source of this T cell receptor (beta chain) is a study of blood T cell repertoires in COVID-19. As for the study in general: Some COVID-19 samples were acute and others convalescent; all came from the United States, Italy and Spain. In each case, the material was cDNA or gDNA derived from T cells, B-cell-depleted T cells, or PBMCs.

The V gene lost 4 bases and the J gene lost 2 bases, with 9 bases spanning the gap. The CDR3 is 13 amino acids. Germline CDR1 reads SGHAT; CDR2 reads FQNNGV. Authors' processing steps: Scientists estimated how many nucleated cells there were by amplifying reference gene primers. Sequenced by immunoSEQ multiplex PCR; TCRdb stores in-frame clones only, minus some. From that table come the V and J calls and clone size; the DNA was used to work out D and trimming. The sample lists about 220,000 clones; approximately 80% were seen once. The rearrangement links TRBV11-2 to TRBJ2-7; D is perhaps TRBD2 (5 bases). This sequence originates from a human donor in a cohort sampled during active COVID-19. Specimen: peripheral blood. CDR3 sequence (DNA): TGTGCCAGCAGCTCTGCGGGTCCCTACGAGCAGTACTTC. It codes for CASSSAGPYEQYF.